This entry lists 19 T cell receptor beta chains sequenced from one sample in a study of blood T cell repertoires in COVID-19. Clones were sequenced by immunoSEQ multiplex PCR, and TCRdb holds only the in-frame ones, with some missing. This table holds 340,000 or so clones, about nine tenths found once. Material for sequencing was peripheral blood. These receptors were obtained from a middle-aged man with active or convalescent COVID-19.

The chain employs TRBV2 and TRBJ1-5; 7 nucleotides line up with TRBD1. V shed 6 bases, J shed 3 bases, and the junction held 5 bases outside the gene matches. Looked up from germline, CDR1 is SNHLY and CDR2 is FYNNEI. The CDR3 contains 14 residues. The CDR3 DNA is TGTGCCAGCAGCCTGACAGGGCCCAATCAGCCCCAGCATTTT. Protein sequence: CASSLTGPNQPQHF.

The rearrangement uses TRBV28 and TRBJ1-2, with a weak D call TRBD1 (5 bases). CDR3 length: 14 residues. Between the trimmed V and J ends, which lost 6 bases and 2 bases, there was a span of 13 bases. Germline values: CDR1 MDHEN, CDR2 SYDVKM. The CDR3 coding sequence is TGTGCCAGCAGCCCCACGCCAGGGAACTATGGCTACACCTTC. As protein: CASSPTPGNYGYTF.

The chain joins TRBV7-3 to TRBJ2-6, with 10 bases identical to TRBD1. Trimming cost V 5 bases and J 3 bases; bases outside gene matches: 7. The CDR3 extends over 17 amino acids. Germline loops: CDR1 SGHTA, CDR2 FQGTGA. The CDR3 DNA is TGTGCCAGCAGCGAGACAGGGGGCGCGGTTGGGGCCAACGTCCTGACTTTC. Amino acids: CASSETGGAVGANVLTF.

V gene TRBV2 combines with J gene TRBJ2-6; D is possibly TRBD2 (6 bases). This CDR3 contains 13 residues. Germline CDR1 SNHLY, CDR2 FYNNEI. V was shortened by 10 bases and J by 3 bases, with 10 bases between the two germline ends. The CDR3 region has the DNA TGTGCCACGGGGGAGTATGGGGCCAACGTCCTGACTTTC. This codes for CATGEYGANVLTF.

The V and J genes are TRBV23-1 and TRBJ1-3; 7 bases are a match to TRBD1. TRBV23-1 is treated as an ORF (open reading frame) with a function not yet certain. The CDR3 is 15 amino acids. Trimming cost V 6 bases and J 0 bases; bases outside gene matches: 5. CDR3 DNA sequence: TGCGCCAGCAGCGGAACAGGGGACTCTGGAAACACCATATATTTT. It translates to CASSGTGDSGNTIYF.

J is TRBJ1-1 and V is TRBV2; 7 bases are a match to TRBD1. V dropped 7 bases and J dropped 5; count of bases not matched to a gene: 10. Germline assignment: CDR1 SNHLY and CDR2 FYNNEI. The CDR3 runs 14 residues. The CDR3 protein is CASTRGQGRTEAFF. CDR3 nucleotides: TGTGCCAGCACGAGGGGGCAGGGAAGAACTGAAGCTTTCTTT.

This clone was detected only once. The chain employs TRBV10-2 and TRBJ1-3; D is unclear. This CDR3 comprises 14 residues. Trimming removed 2 bases from V and 7 bases from J, with 12 bases in between. Per germline, CDR1 WSHSY and CDR2 SAAADI. The CDR3 sequence is CASSEPLSRNTIYF. CDR3 DNA sequence: TGCGCCAGCAGTGAGCCCCTCTCGCGGAACACCATATATTTT.

The rearrangement uses TRBV3-1 (or the pseudogene TRBV3-2) and TRBJ1-4; 11 bases line up with TRBD1. The V segment lost 4 bases and the J segment 6 bases; nucleotides outside the gene matches: 4. Germline lookup yields CDR1 LGHDT and CDR2 YNNKEL (reference sequence). This CDR3 is built from 15 residues. Here the CDR3 reads CASSRTGGAYEKLFF. The DNA of the CDR3 is TGTGCCAGCAGCCGGACAGGGGGCGCCTATGAAAAACTGTTTTTT.

This chain links TRBV19 with TRBJ1-1, with D perhaps TRBD1 (6 bases). The CDR3 spans 15 residues. V lost 5 bases and J lost 1, with 14 bases in between. Germline values: CDR1 LNHDA, CDR2 SQIVND (reference sequence). This CDR3 is CASSPRQARNTEAFF. The CDR3 DNA sequence: TGTGCCAGTAGTCCCCGACAGGCTCGGAACACTGAAGCTTTCTTT.

This chain joins TRBV5-1 and TRBJ1-3; D remains ambiguous. The CDR3 has 15 amino acids. Germline-derived CDR1 and CDR2 are SGHRS and YFSETQ. Trimming took off 5 bases at V and 0 bases at J, with 12 bases between the two ends. The CDR3 bases are TGCGCCAGCAGGGGCGCCGGCAGCTCTGGAAACACCATATATTTT. Protein product: CASRGAGSSGNTIYF. Filled out from reference TRBV5-1 and TRBJ1-3, the complete variable domain reads KAGVTQTPRYLIKTRGQQVTLSCSPISGHRSVSWYQQTPGQGLQFLFEYFSETQRNKGNFPGRFSGRQFSNSRSEMNVSTLELGDSALYLCASRGAGSSGNTIYFGEGSWLTVV.

The rearrangement joins TRBV10-3 to TRBJ1-1; tentatively, D is TRBD1 (5 bases). The germline V gene has CDR1 ENHRY and CDR2 SYGVKD. V lost 4 bases and J lost 2, with 14 bases in between. This CDR3 spans 15 amino acids. In nucleotides, the CDR3 is TGTGCCATCAGTGTCCTCTCGACAGAAAACACTGAAGCTTTCTTT. Residues: CAISVLSTENTEAFF.

The rearrangement joins TRBV29-1 to TRBJ1-2, with a possible D match to TRBD1 (5 bases). CDR1 is SQVTM and CDR2 is ANQGSEA in the germline V gene. Between the trimmed V and J ends, which lost 0 bases and 5 bases, there was a span of 10 bases. This CDR3 is built from 13 residues. The DNA of the CDR3 is TGCAGCGTTGAAGATGACAGAACGTATGGCTACACCTTC. This gives the protein CSVEDDRTYGYTF.

J is TRBJ2-2 and V is TRBV27; the match to TRBD1 covers 10 bases. CDR3 size: 17 residues. V gave up 1 base and J gave up 0 bases; unmatched junction bases: 2. Per germline, CDR1 MNHEY and CDR2 SMNVEV (reference sequence). The CDR3, as DNA: TGTGCCAGCAGTTTATATGGGACAGGGGCGAACACCGGGGAGCTGTTTTTT. Its translation: CASSLYGTGANTGELFF.

The CDR3: CASSLRGHGEKLFF. As DNA, the CDR3 is TGTGCCAGCAGCTTAAGGGGGCACGGCGAAAAACTGTTTTTT. The chain combines TRBV7-3 with TRBJ1-4; TRBD1 is a possible D gene (6 bases). There are 14 residues in the CDR3. V gave up 1 base and J gave up 8 bases, with 11 bases separating them. The V gene's germline CDR1 is SGHTA and CDR2 FQGTGA.

Worth noting for this clone: The sample carries other DNA sequences with the same CDR3. This chain connects TRBV18 to TRBJ2-7; 11 bases match TRBD2. With 3 bases clipped from V and 2 bases from J, the junction kept 3 bases outside the gene matches. The CDR3 has 15 amino acids. The V gene's germline CDR1 is KGHSH and CDR2 LQKENI. CDR3 region: CASSPTSGGAYEQYF. DNA for the CDR3: TGTGCCAGCTCACCCACTAGCGGGGGAGCCTACGAGCAGTACTTC.

The chain couples TRBV27 to TRBJ2-7; D may be TRBD1 (5 bases). Germline-derived CDR1 and CDR2 are MNHEY and SMNVEV (reference sequence). This CDR3 has 14 amino acids. V lost 3 bases and J 3 bases, leaving 12 bases between the germline ends. The chain's CDR3 is CASSFDRIGYEQYF. CDR3 nucleotide sequence: TGTGCCAGCAGTTTTGACAGAATAGGCTACGAGCAGTACTTC.

The chain joins TRBV19 to TRBJ1-2; TRBD1 agrees at 7 bases. From germline, CDR1 is LNHDA and CDR2 SQIVND (reference sequence). The CDR3 extends over 14 amino acids. V trimming: 6 bases; J trimming: 4 bases; junction bases outside the gene matches: 8. CDR3 region: CASRKGADSYGYTF. CDR3 nucleotide sequence: TGTGCCAGTAGGAAGGGGGCTGACTCCTATGGCTACACCTTC.

A note on this clone: At one end the junction does not follow the germline gene, possibly because of a read error. V and J are TRBV19 and TRBJ2-7; D is unresolved. Germline V gene data show CDR1 as LNHDA and CDR2 as SQIVND (reference sequence). This CDR3 comprises 13 residues. The chain's CDR3 is CASSKTRMMERYF. The DNA of the CDR3 is TGTGCCAGTAGTAAGACCCGGATGATGGAGCGGTACTTC.

This clone was observed a handful of times. The CDR3 here is CASSFVNSPLHF. CDR3 coding DNA: TGTGCCAGCAGCTTCGTTAATTCACCCCTCCACTTT. The chain has TRBV5-6 and TRBJ1-6, with D hard to call. This CDR3 spans 12 amino acids. Trimming took 2 bases from V and 6 from J, leaving 3 bases between them. Germline CDR1 and CDR2: SGHDT and YYEEEE.